These 14 T cell receptor beta chains were sequenced from one sample in a study. One entry per CDR3 protein, called by TCRdb with MiXCR from the 5' RACE reads. Found here are under 45,000 distinct CDR3 sequences, roughly 30% of them singletons; the top ten hold about 4%. Sequencing used tumor-infiltrating memory CD4+ T cells sorted from the breast tumor. Stated subset: memory CD4+ T cells, CD4+CD45RO+CD25-. These receptors all come from a female donor with breast cancer.

V gene TRBV9 combines with J gene TRBJ2-1; 12 nucleotides line up with TRBD2. Per the germline V gene, CDR1 is SGDLS and CDR2 is YYNGEE. The V segment lost 4 bases and the J segment 8 bases; nucleotides outside the gene matches: 10. The CDR3 runs 16 residues. In nucleotides, the CDR3 is TGTGCCAGCAGCCCGATGACTAGCGGGAGAGCCCATGAGCAGTTCTTC. It encodes CASSPMTSGRAHEQFF. Looking up the rest from reference TRBV9 and TRBJ2-1 gives the full variable domain: DSGVTQTPKHLITATGQRVTLRCSPRSGDLSVYWYQQSLDQGLQFLIQYYNGEERAKGNILERFSAQQFPDLHSELNLSSLELGDSALYFCASSPMTSGRAHEQFFGPGTRLTVL.

This clonotype was recorded a few times. Possible read error: a much larger clone is one base away. The DNA for the CDR3 is TGCAGTGCTGGAGATCGAGTGACAGGACAAAGTCAGCCCCAGCATTTT. Amino acid sequence: CSAGDRVTGQSQPQHF. The chain is built from TRBV20-1 and TRBJ1-5, with D maybe TRBD1 (6 bases). This CDR3 spans 16 amino acids. From germline, CDR1 is DFQATT and CDR2 SNEGSKA (reference sequence).

CDR3 in DNA: TGCAGTGCTAGGGACAGGGACCCCGTTTATATCTACGAGCAGTACTTC. Protein: CSARDRDPVYIYEQYF. J is TRBJ2-7 and V is TRBV20-1, with 8 bases matching TRBD1. The trim removed 3 bases at V and 3 bases at J, leaving 13 bases unmatched. Germline V gene lookup returns CDR1 DFQATT and CDR2 SNEGSKA (reference sequence). This CDR3 comprises 16 residues.

Ten or more counts support this clonotype. The rearrangement uses TRBV7-8 and TRBJ2-3; the D gene is possibly TRBD2 (6 bases). The germline CDR1 and CDR2 sequences are SGHVS and FQNEAQ. Trimming pared 3 bases from V and 6 bases from J, leaving 19 bases between. The CDR3 contains 16 residues. CDR3 bases: TGTGCCAGCAGCTTGAGTCGGGCGGGACCGAGGGATACGCAGTATTTT. Translation gives CASSLSRAGPRDTQYF.

This clonotype was picked up a small number of times. The J gene is TRBJ2-3, the V gene TRBV15; the D gene could be TRBD1 or TRBD2 (5 bases each). V was shortened by 5 bases and J by 2 bases, with 11 bases between the two germline ends. The CDR3 consists of 14 residues. CDR1 is LNHNV and CDR2 is YYDKDF in the germline V gene (reference sequence). CDR3 protein: CATSRDGSTDTQYF. In DNA form, the CDR3 reads TGTGCCACCAGCCGGGACGGGTCCACAGATACGCAGTATTTT.

This clonotype was found a few times. J is TRBJ2-7 and V is TRBV5-1; D may be TRBD1 or TRBD2 (5 bases each). Germline lookup yields CDR1 SGHRS and CDR2 YFSETQ. CDR3 length: 15 residues. The germline V and J ends were trimmed by 3 bases and 3 bases, with 16 bases remaining between them. As DNA, the CDR3 is TGCGCCAGCAGCTCAACCGGGACCGGGATCTACGAGCAGTACTTC. Protein: CASSSTGTGIYEQYF.

In the case of this clonotype: Given a much more abundant clone one base away, this may be a read error. V is TRBV28 and J is TRBJ1-3, with D hard to call. This CDR3 is 18 amino acids long. Germline V CDR1 and CDR2: MDHEN, SYDVKM. Between the trimmed V and J ends, which lost 2 bases and 0 bases, there was a span of 17 bases. CDR3 region: CASSLDEHGSLSGNTIYF. The CDR3 coding sequence is TGTGCCAGCAGTTTAGATGAGCATGGTAGTCTCTCTGGAAACACCATATATTTT.

This chain joins TRBV4-1 and TRBJ2-3; 8 bases are shared with TRBD2. The V gene end was trimmed by 1 base and the J gene end by 3 bases; junction bases not matched to a gene: 6. Germline CDR1 MGHRA, CDR2 YSYEKL. There are 16 residues in the CDR3. CDR3 in amino acids: CASSQASGTRTDTQYF. CDR3 in DNA: TGCGCCAGCAGCCAAGCTTCCGGGACTAGGACAGATACGCAGTATTTT.

Ten or more counts support this clonotype. The chain joins TRBV7-8 to TRBJ2-6, with D perhaps TRBD2 (6 bases). The ends were cut back, 4 bases at V and 0 bases at J, with 16 bases in the middle. Germline loops: CDR1 SGHVS, CDR2 FQNEAQ. The CDR3 loop spans 18 amino acids. The CDR3 bases are TGTGCCAGCAGCTGGTCGGGACTCGACTTCTCTGGGGCCAACGTCCTGACTTTC. Protein sequence: CASSWSGLDFSGANVLTF. Drawing the rest from reference TRBV7-8 and TRBJ2-6, the complete variable domain is GAGVSQSPRYKVAKRGQDVALRCDPISGHVSLFWYQQALGQGPEFLTYFQNEAQLDKSGLPSDRFFAERPEGSVSTLKIQRTQQEDSAVYLCASSWSGLDFSGANVLTFGAGSRLTVL.

The V gene is TRBV18, the J gene TRBJ2-7, with D unresolved. This CDR3 spans 14 amino acids. The V gene's germline CDR1 is KGHSH and CDR2 LQKENI. Deletions cut 0 bases from V and 5 bases from J, with 11 bases between. CDR3 protein: CASSPPGKRDEQYF. The CDR3 DNA follows: TGTGCCAGCTCACCACCGGGGAAAAGGGACGAGCAGTACTTC.

This chain links TRBV6-1 with TRBJ1-3; no definite D call. Germline V gene data show CDR1 as MNHNS and CDR2 as SASEGT. The ends were cut back, 6 bases at V and 0 bases at J, with 12 bases in the middle. CDR3 length: 15 residues. CDR3 sequence: CASSDGRISGNTIYF. The CDR3 nucleotides are TGTGCCAGCAGCGACGGACGGATCTCTGGAAACACCATATATTTT.

The chain links TRBV20-1 to TRBJ2-5, with D possibly being TRBD2 (6 bases). CDR3 length: 13 amino acids. CDR1 and CDR2 (germline): DFQATT, SNEGSKA (reference sequence). Trimming removed 3 bases from V and 5 bases from J, with 13 bases in between. The CDR3 nucleotides read TGCAGTGCTAGTGCGTCAGGGAGGGAGACCCAGTACTTC. Protein sequence: CSASASGRETQYF.

This clonotype was observed many times. The chain couples TRBV12-5 to TRBJ2-7; 9 bases agree with TRBD1. Trimming took 5 bases from V and 1 from J; bases not matched to a gene: 3. The CDR3 loop spans 14 amino acids. Germline V gene lookup returns CDR1 LGHNT and CDR2 FRNRAP. This chain's CDR3 is CASGPGQGSYEQYF. As DNA, the CDR3 is TGTGCTAGTGGTCCAGGACAGGGGTCCTACGAGCAGTACTTC.

This clonotype was observed at least ten times. The chain carries TRBV6-5 and TRBJ1-2; D call uncertain. Germline V gene sequence: CDR1 MNHEY, CDR2 SVGAGI. V dropped 4 bases and J dropped 4 bases, with 16 bases sitting between them. The length of the CDR3 is 15 residues. CDR3 in DNA: TGTGCCAGCAGTTCGGTGGGCGGCGCCTTCTATGGCTACACCTTC. Translated, it gives CASSSVGGAFYGYTF.